These T cell receptor beta chains were read from a single sample in a study of cytomegalovirus exposure and HLA in healthy donors. TCRdb's copy holds only in-frame clones and misses some; the assay was immunoSEQ multiplex PCR. This table holds over 150,000 clones, more than 65% found once. The source material was PBMCs. These receptors were taken from a woman aged 40 to 55 in good health and CMV-seropositive. Each CDR3 is given with its conserved first and last residue. D genes are given only for firm matches. Rows may omit the clone size; those that give it use once, few, many or a size class.

v_gene,abundance,j_gene,d_gene,CDR3aa,CDR3nt
TRBV5-4,few,TRBJ2-3,NA,CASSLGRDSLGGVADTQYF,TGTGCCAGCAGCTTGGGCCGGGACTCCCTTGGTGGGGTCGCAGATACGCAGTATTTT
TRBV5-6,NA,TRBJ1-6,TRBD1,CASTPAGGASGNSPLHF,TGTGCCAGTACGCCGGCAGGGGGCGCCTCGGGAAATTCACCCCTCCACTTT
TRBV2,NA,TRBJ2-6,TRBD1,CASSEGQGQGINVLTF,TGTGCCAGCAGTGAGGGGCAGGGACAGGGGATCAACGTCCTGACTTTC
TRBV11-2,NA,TRBJ2-7,NA,CASSLKGGAYYEQYF,TGTGCCAGCAGCTTAAAAGGGGGGGCCTATTACGAGCAGTACTTC
TRBV5-1,NA,TRBJ2-7,NA,CASSLSTGLNEQYF,TGCGCCAGCAGCTTGAGTACAGGCCTGAACGAGCAGTACTTC
TRBV7-6,NA,TRBJ2-5,TRBD2,CASSQGLATTETQYF,TGTGCCAGCAGCCAGGGACTAGCGACTACAGAGACCCAGTACTTC
TRBV19,few,TRBJ1-2,TRBD1,CASSIPGQGYGYTF,TGTGCCAGTAGTATACCAGGACAGGGGTATGGCTACACCTTC
TRBV2,NA,TRBJ1-1,TRBD1,CASSGGDSGTEAFF,TGTGCCAGCAGTGGAGGGGACAGTGGCACTGAAGCTTTCTTT
TRBV6-5,NA,TRBJ2-7,TRBD2,CAIVGGGHEQYF,TGTGCCATCGTCGGCGGGGGACACGAGCAGTACTTC
TRBV25-1,few,TRBJ2-3,TRBD2,CASSALVAGSTDTQYF,TGTGCCAGCAGTGCGCTGGTAGCGGGGTCCACAGATACGCAGTATTTT
TRBV18,NA,TRBJ2-1,NA,CASSPPGGHQYNEQFF,TGTGCCAGCTCACCACCGGGCGGACATCAATACAATGAGCAGTTCTTC
TRBV5-6,NA,TRBJ1-4,NA,CASSFGRANEKLFF,TGTGCCAGCAGCTTCGGCAGGGCCAATGAAAAACTGTTTTTT
TRBV29-1,NA,TRBJ1-2,NA,CSVEAGMGFNGWGYTF,TGCAGCGTTGAAGCGGGTATGGGTTTTAACGGCTGGGGCTACACCTTC
TRBV11-2,once,TRBJ2-7,NA,CASSLVSGVYEQYF,TGTGCCAGCAGCTTAGTTTCGGGGGTCTACGAGCAGTACTTC
TRBV7-2,NA,TRBJ2-7,TRBD2,CASSLRAASGGSYEQYF,TGTGCCAGCAGCCTTAGGGCGGCTAGCGGGGGATCCTACGAGCAGTACTTC
TRBV18,NA,TRBJ2-7,TRBD1,CASSPSGTGVNEQYF,TGTGCCAGCTCACCATCCGGGACAGGGGTCAACGAGCAGTACTTC
TRBV6-1,NA,TRBJ1-2,NA,CASSGRATGPSHGYTF,TGTGCCAGCAGTGGAAGGGCTACAGGGCCGAGTCATGGCTACACCTTC